This T cell receptor (beta chain) was documented in a study of blood T cell repertoires in COVID-19 (dated by TCRdb to 2020 to 2021). At the level of the whole study: Samples from collaborators originated in the United States, Italy and Spain and spanned both the acute and convalescent phases of COVID-19. Where available, HLA class I and class II types were taken from metadata supplied by the sample provider and were not determined by assay-based typing. The prospective study material was composed of cDNA or gDNA derived from T cells, B-cell-depleted T cells, or PBMCs. The sample metadata nearly always contained a de-identified subject ID, COVID-19 status, age in years and sex. The samples were drawn from two sources: the first 160 participants of the ongoing ImmuneRACE study, and about 1,300 subjects contributed by 6 global collaborators. The dataset comprised deeply sampled blood TCRbeta repertoires from subjects exposed to, actively infected with, or recovered from COVID-19. A freely available public database, intended as a resource for researchers studying the immune response to SARS-CoV-2, is where the repertoires were released.

Paper-wide results and their limitations: Clinical and demographic metadata were provided uncurated, with the amount varying by source and participant.

TCRbeta CDR3 regions were amplified from genomic DNA by means of the immunoSEQ Assay, a bias-controlled multiplex PCR. The published analysis was carried out like this. The number of nucleated cells in each sample was estimated from the amplification of reference gene primers within the assay. Sequence reads were collapsed and filtered to measure the absolute abundance of every unique TCRbeta CDR3 rearrangement. For each sample, productive Simpson clonality was calculated as the square root of Simpson's diversity index over productive rearrangements. TCRdb took over this immuneACCESS table, retaining in-frame rearrangements with V and J assigned. Such tables are incomplete; in checked studies, under half of the missing clones stem from an unresolved V gene, and the remainder is unexplained. The V and J calls and clone size are taken from that table; D and trimming were inferred from the DNA. The sample has roughly 100,000 clones on record, about 87% of them singletons. The ten biggest clones cover 4.2% of the sample.

For this clone: Its antigen is not yet known. No much larger clone is present one base from it, and per-base qualities are unavailable.

CDR1 is given as KGHDR and CDR2 as SFDVKD, both from the germline V gene. V is pruned by 4 bases and J by 5 bases, leaving 2 bases of the junction without a gene match. The cysteine opens and the phenylalanine closes a CDR3 of 13 amino acids. Just the 39-base CDR3 DNA is kept, in frame starting at base 1. One collaborating source in Seattle enrolled patients while the patients were actively infected and followed the patients over time throughout the course of disease. Collaborating institutions collected whole blood in K2EDTA tubes following their own protocols. Collaborator samples were shipped for TCRbeta analysis as frozen whole blood, isolated PBMCs, or DNA extracted from either sample type.

The source is a human donor with COVID-19, enrolled during active disease. The donor label of this sample is uncertain. The rearrangement combines TRBV24-1 with TRBJ2-5, with 8 bases aligning to TRBD1. Sequencing input: peripheral blood. This receptor carries the CDR3 CATSDWTGETQYF. The sequence in DNA is TGTGCCACCAGTGACTGGACAGGGGAGACCCAGTACTTC.